These T cell receptor beta chains were read from a single sample in a study of T cell responses to AZD1222 COVID-19 vaccine. TCRdb's copy holds only in-frame clones and misses some; the assay was immunoSEQ multiplex PCR. Of 100,000 to 150,000 clones listed, 88% are singletons. Material: peripheral blood, obtained on day 0 of AZD1222 vaccination. All receptors come from an adult in good health. Both conserved end residues are part of each CDR3. The order of the fields is V gene, clone size, D gene, J gene, CDR3 DNA, CDR3 protein. D genes are given only for firm matches. Clone sizes are given selectively: once, few, many, or a class where the clone is expanded.

v_call: TRBV18
clone_size: .
d_call: .
j_call: TRBJ2-5
cdr3_nt: TGTGCCAGCTCACCAGGGGGGGGCGAGACCCAGTACTTC
cdr3_aa: CASSPGGGETQYF

v_call: TRBV19
clone_size: .
d_call: TRBD1
j_call: TRBJ2-2
cdr3_nt: TGTGCCAGTAGTATACAGGGGGCGGACACCGGGGAGCTGTTTTTT
cdr3_aa: CASSIQGADTGELFF

v_call: TRBV4-3
clone_size: .
d_call: .
j_call: TRBJ1-1
cdr3_nt: TGCGCCAGCAGCCGCGTGGGGATAGGTGAAGCTTTCTTT
cdr3_aa: CASSRVGIGEAFF

v_call: TRBV10-3
clone_size: .
d_call: .
j_call: TRBJ2-7
cdr3_nt: TGTGCCATCGGGGAACCTCATAGAAGCTCCTACGAGCAGTACTTC
cdr3_aa: CAIGEPHRSSYEQYF

v_call: TRBV6-4
clone_size: .
d_call: .
j_call: TRBJ1-2
cdr3_nt: TGTGCCAGCAGTGAGTTCCCCGGGGCGCCCTATGGCTACACCTTC
cdr3_aa: CASSEFPGAPYGYTF

v_call: TRBV12-3/TRBV12-4
clone_size: .
d_call: .
j_call: TRBJ2-1
cdr3_nt: TGTGCCAGCAGTTTAGCGGGTAATGAGCAGTTCTTC
cdr3_aa: CASSLAGNEQFF

v_call: TRBV7-9
clone_size: .
d_call: TRBD1
j_call: TRBJ1-1
cdr3_nt: TGTGCCAGCAGCTCGGGGGGACAGGGATTGAACACTGAAGCTTTCTTT
cdr3_aa: CASSSGGQGLNTEAFF

v_call: TRBV2
clone_size: .
d_call: .
j_call: TRBJ1-6
cdr3_nt: TGTGCCAGCAGTGAATGGGGGAATTCACCCCTCCACTTT
cdr3_aa: CASSEWGNSPLHF

v_call: TRBV5-1
clone_size: .
d_call: .
j_call: TRBJ2-2
cdr3_nt: TGCGCCAGCAGCTTGTCCGCCGGGGAGCTGTTTTTT
cdr3_aa: CASSLSAGELFF

v_call: TRBV24-1
clone_size: .
d_call: .
j_call: TRBJ1-5
cdr3_nt: TGTGCCACCAGTCCAGGGGCCGGGGGACTTAGCGGCAATCAGCCCCAGCATTTT
cdr3_aa: CATSPGAGGLSGNQPQHF

v_call: TRBV10-3
clone_size: .
d_call: TRBD1
j_call: TRBJ1-2
cdr3_nt: TGTGCCATCAGTGGTAGACAGGGATATGGCTACACCTTC
cdr3_aa: CAISGRQGYGYTF

v_call: TRBV7-3
clone_size: .
d_call: .
j_call: TRBJ2-1
cdr3_nt: TGTGCCAGCAGCTTCGAAGGTGGTGAGCAGTTCTTC
cdr3_aa: CASSFEGGEQFF

v_call: TRBV5-5
clone_size: .
d_call: .
j_call: TRBJ1-2
cdr3_nt: TGTGCCAGCAGCCTGAAACAGGGAACTGGCAATGGCTACACCTTC
cdr3_aa: CASSLKQGTGNGYTF

v_call: TRBV28
clone_size: .
d_call: .
j_call: TRBJ1-2
cdr3_nt: TGTGCCAGTAGGGGAGATTATGGCTACACCTTC
cdr3_aa: CASRGDYGYTF

v_call: TRBV15
clone_size: .
d_call: TRBD1
j_call: TRBJ1-6
cdr3_nt: TGTGCCACCAGCAGATCCAAACCGGGACAGTGGGATTCACCCCTCCACTTT
cdr3_aa: CATSRSKPGQWDSPLHF

v_call: TRBV7-9
clone_size: .
d_call: TRBD1
j_call: TRBJ1-4
cdr3_nt: TGTGCCAGCAGCCCAAGACAGGGCGCTAATGAAAAACTGTTTTTT
cdr3_aa: CASSPRQGANEKLFF

v_call: TRBV13
clone_size: .
d_call: TRBD1
j_call: TRBJ1-5
cdr3_nt: TGTGCCAGCAGCCGGACAGGGGGCACTATCAATCAGCCCCAGCATTTT
cdr3_aa: CASSRTGGTINQPQHF

v_call: TRBV25-1
clone_size: once
d_call: TRBD1
j_call: TRBJ2-3
cdr3_nt: TGTGCCAGTAGAGGGACAGGGGGCGAGGGGACGGTGGCGAATACGCAGTATTTT
cdr3_aa: CASRGTGGEGTVANTQYF

v_call: TRBV2
clone_size: .
d_call: TRBD1
j_call: TRBJ1-6
cdr3_nt: TGTGCCAGCAGTGACGGACAGGGAGATTCACCCCTCCACTTT
cdr3_aa: CASSDGQGDSPLHF

v_call: TRBV28
clone_size: .
d_call: .
j_call: TRBJ2-4
cdr3_nt: TGTGCCAGCAGCCTCCGGGACTCGGGGGACATTCAGTACTTC
cdr3_aa: CASSLRDSGDIQYF

v_call: TRBV29-1
clone_size: .
d_call: TRBD1
j_call: TRBJ1-2
cdr3_nt: TGCAGCGTTTCTAGACCGGACAGGGGGTCCCATGGCTACACCTTC
cdr3_aa: CSVSRPDRGSHGYTF

v_call: TRBV15
clone_size: .
d_call: TRBD2
j_call: TRBJ2-3
cdr3_nt: TGCCCCACCACCACAACACGCGGGGGGGGGTCAGATACGCAGTATTTT
cdr3_aa: CPTTTTRGGGSDTQYF